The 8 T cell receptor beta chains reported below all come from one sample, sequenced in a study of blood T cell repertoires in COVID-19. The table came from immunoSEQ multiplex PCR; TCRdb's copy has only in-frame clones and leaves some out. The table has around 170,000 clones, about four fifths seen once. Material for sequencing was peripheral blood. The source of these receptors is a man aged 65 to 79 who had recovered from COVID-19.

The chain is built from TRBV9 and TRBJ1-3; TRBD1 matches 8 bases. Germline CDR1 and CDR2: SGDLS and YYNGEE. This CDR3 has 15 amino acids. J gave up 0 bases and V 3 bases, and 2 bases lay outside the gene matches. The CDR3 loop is CASSAGQGSGNTIYF. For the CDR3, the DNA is TGTGCCAGCAGCGCAGGACAGGGCTCTGGAAACACCATATATTTT.

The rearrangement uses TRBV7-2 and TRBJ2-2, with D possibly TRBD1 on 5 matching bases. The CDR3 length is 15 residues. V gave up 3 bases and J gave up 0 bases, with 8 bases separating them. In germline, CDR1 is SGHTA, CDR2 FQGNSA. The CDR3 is CASSFLTANTGELFF. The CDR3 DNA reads TGTGCCAGCAGCTTCTTGACAGCGAACACCGGGGAGCTGTTTTTT.

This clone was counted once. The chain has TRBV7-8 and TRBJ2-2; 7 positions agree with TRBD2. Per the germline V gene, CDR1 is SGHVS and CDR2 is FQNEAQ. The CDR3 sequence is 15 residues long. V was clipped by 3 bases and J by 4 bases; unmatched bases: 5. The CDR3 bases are TGTGCCAGCAGCTTGGGCGGGAGAAGCACCGGGGAGCTGTTTTTT. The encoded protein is CASSLGGRSTGELFF.

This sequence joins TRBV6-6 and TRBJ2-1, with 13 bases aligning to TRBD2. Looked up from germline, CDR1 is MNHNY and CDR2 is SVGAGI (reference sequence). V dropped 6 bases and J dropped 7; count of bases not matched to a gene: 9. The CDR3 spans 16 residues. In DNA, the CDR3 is TGTGCCAGCAGCCTTCCCGGACTAGCGGGAGTAAATGAGCAGTTCTTC. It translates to CASSLPGLAGVNEQFF.

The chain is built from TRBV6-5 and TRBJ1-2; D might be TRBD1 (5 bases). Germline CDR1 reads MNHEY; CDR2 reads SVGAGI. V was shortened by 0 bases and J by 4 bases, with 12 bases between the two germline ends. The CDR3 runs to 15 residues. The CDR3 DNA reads TGTGCCAGCAGTTACTCGGGGAGGGGCGGCTATGGCTACACCTTC. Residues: CASSYSGRGGYGYTF.

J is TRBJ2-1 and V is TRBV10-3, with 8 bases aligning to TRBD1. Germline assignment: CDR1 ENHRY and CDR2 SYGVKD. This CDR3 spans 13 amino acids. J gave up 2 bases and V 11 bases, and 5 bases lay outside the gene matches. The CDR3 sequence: CAATGVPYNEQFF. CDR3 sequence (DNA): TGTGCCGCGACAGGGGTCCCCTACAATGAGCAGTTCTTC.

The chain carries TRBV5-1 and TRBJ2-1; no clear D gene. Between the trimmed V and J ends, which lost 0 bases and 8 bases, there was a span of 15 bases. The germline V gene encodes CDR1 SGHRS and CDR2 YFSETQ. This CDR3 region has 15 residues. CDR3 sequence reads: CASSLAGTDYDEQFF. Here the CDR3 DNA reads TGCGCCAGCAGCTTGGCCGGTACAGATTACGATGAGCAGTTCTTC.

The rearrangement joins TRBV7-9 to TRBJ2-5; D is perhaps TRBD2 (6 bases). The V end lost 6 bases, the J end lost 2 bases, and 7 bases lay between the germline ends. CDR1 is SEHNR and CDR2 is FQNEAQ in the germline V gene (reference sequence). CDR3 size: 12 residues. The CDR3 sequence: CASRGGQETQYF. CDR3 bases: TGTGCCAGCAGGGGGGGACAAGAGACCCAGTACTTC.